Below are 24 T cell receptor beta chains sequenced from a single sample in a study of cytomegalovirus exposure and HLA in healthy donors. A multiplex PCR was run with 60 Vbeta primers and 13 Jbeta primers. Here immunoSEQ multiplex PCR was the method, and the copy in TCRdb shows in-frame clones only, minus some. The sample has 150,000 to 200,000 clones; over 70% are singletons. The sequenced material came from PBMCs. The receptors here all came from a woman younger than 45 in good health and CMV-seronegative.

As for this clone: An end of the junction does not agree with germline; a read error may underlie this. The chain has TRBV28 and TRBJ2-7, with 8 bases lining up with TRBD2. From germline, CDR1 is MDHEN and CDR2 SYDVKM. This CDR3 contains 12 residues. CDR3 coding DNA: TGTGCCAGCAGTTTGAGTAGCGGGGATCTAGTTTTC. This codes for CASSLSSGDLVF.

The chain's CDR3 is CASREGAPFGNTEAFF. As DNA, the CDR3 is TGTGCCAGTAGGGAGGGGGCCCCCTTTGGGAACACTGAAGCTTTCTTT. This rearrangement joins TRBV19 to TRBJ1-1; 7 nucleotides match TRBD1. Per the germline V gene, CDR1 is LNHDA and CDR2 is SQIVND (reference sequence). The V and J ends lost 6 bases and 1 base, in that order; junction bases with no gene match: 11. This CDR3 is built from 16 residues.

The chain uses TRBV5-1 and TRBJ1-4; no clear D. CDR1 is SGHRS, CDR2 YFSETQ, per germline. The CDR3 is made up of 15 amino acids. Trimming pared 4 bases from V and 0 bases from J, leaving 10 bases between. The CDR3 spells CASSPSGATNEKLFF. The CDR3 coding sequence is TGCGCCAGCAGCCCCTCCGGGGCAACTAATGAAAAACTGTTTTTT.

J is TRBJ1-5 and V is TRBV5-6; a possible D gene is TRBD1 (6 bases). Trimming took 2 bases from V and 2 from J, leaving 17 bases between them. Per germline, CDR1 SGHDT and CDR2 YYEEEE. The CDR3 loop spans 17 amino acids. CDR3 DNA sequence: TGTGCCAGCAGCTTTGAGGTGGCCAGGGGCGGCAATCAGCCCCAGCATTTT. It yields the protein CASSFEVARGGNQPQHF.

This clone is a singleton in its sample. This rearrangement joins TRBV27 to TRBJ2-7; 7 bases agree with TRBD2. There are 13 residues in the CDR3. Germline CDR1 reads MNHEY; CDR2 reads SMNVEV (reference sequence). J lost 1 base, V lost 4 bases, and 1 base had no gene match. In DNA, the CDR3 is TGTGCCAGCAGTTGGGGGGGGTCCTACGAGCAGTACTTC. Amino acids: CASSWGGSYEQYF.

V gene TRBV19 combines with J gene TRBJ2-7, with 7 nucleotides matching TRBD1. The trim removed 4 bases at V and 3 bases at J, leaving 9 bases unmatched. The length of the CDR3 is 15 residues. Germline V gene sequence: CDR1 LNHDA, CDR2 SQIVND (reference sequence). Here the CDR3 reads CASSTQTGLGYEQYF. CDR3 coding DNA: TGTGCCAGTAGTACTCAGACAGGGTTGGGCTACGAGCAGTACTTC.

This clone was counted only a few times. This rearrangement joins TRBV10-3 to TRBJ2-3; 11 positions agree with TRBD2. With 6 bases clipped from V and 3 bases from J, the junction kept 2 bases outside the gene matches. Germline V gene sequence: CDR1 ENHRY, CDR2 SYGVKD. The CDR3 extends over 14 amino acids. DNA for the CDR3: TGTGCCATCAGGCCTAGCGGGGGGACAGATACGCAGTATTTT. Its protein product is CAIRPSGGTDTQYF.

Concerning this clone: Other DNA sequences in this specimen translate into the identical CDR3. V gene TRBV27 combines with J gene TRBJ2-7; 9 bases are shared with TRBD2. Germline V gives CDR1 MNHEY, CDR2 SMNVEV (reference sequence). J was trimmed by 4 bases and V by 6 bases; bases with no gene match: 7. The CDR3 contains 14 residues. For the CDR3, the DNA is TGTGCCAGCAGATTAGCGGGGGCCGGATACGAGCAGTACTTC. As protein: CASRLAGAGYEQYF.

CDR3 in amino acids: CSARGGHEQFF. DNA for the CDR3: TGCAGTGCGCGGGGGGGCCATGAGCAGTTCTTC. The V call is TRBV20-1, the J call TRBJ2-1; TRBD2 agrees at 9 bases. This CDR3 is built from 11 residues. V shed 6 bases, J shed 8 bases, and the junction held 2 bases outside the gene matches. Germline-derived CDR1 and CDR2 are DFQATT and SNEGSKA (reference sequence).

This clone appeared a single time. J is TRBJ2-5 and V is TRBV9; 8 bases are a match to TRBD2. With V trimmed by 4 bases and J by 5 bases, 13 bases remained unmatched. This CDR3 has 16 residues. Germline-derived CDR1 and CDR2 are SGDLS and YYNGEE. The CDR3 loop reads CASSPGGLAWDETQYF. CDR3 DNA sequence: TGTGCCAGCAGCCCGGGAGGGCTAGCGTGGGATGAGACCCAGTACTTC.

This rearrangement joins TRBV2 to TRBJ1-4, with a possible D match to TRBD1 (5 bases). This CDR3 is 15 amino acids long. Looked up from germline, CDR1 is SNHLY and CDR2 is FYNNEI. Trimming shortened V by 5 bases and J by 1 base, and 11 bases separated the two germline ends. CDR3 residues: CASSSRVGTNEKLFF. The CDR3 bases are TGTGCCAGCAGTAGCAGGGTAGGAACTAATGAAAAACTGTTTTTT. The full variable domain, rest sourced from reference TRBV2 and TRBJ1-4, is EPEVTQTPSHQVTQMGQEVILRCVPISNHLYFYWYRQILGQKVEFLVSFYNNEISEKSEIFDDQFSVERPDGSNFTLKIRSTKLEDSAMYFCASSSRVGTNEKLFFGSGTQLSVL.

The chain's CDR3 is CASSMKGQGKGEAFF. The CDR3 region has the DNA TGTGCCAGTAGTATGAAAGGCCAGGGGAAAGGTGAAGCTTTCTTT. The chain couples TRBV19 to TRBJ1-1; TRBD1 might be the D (6 bases). Germline CDR1 reads LNHDA; CDR2 reads SQIVND (reference sequence). Deletions cut 3 bases from V and 7 bases from J, with 18 bases between. The CDR3 loop spans 15 amino acids.

The J gene is TRBJ2-1, the V gene TRBV11-2, with 10 bases aligning to TRBD2. CDR1 is SGHAT and CDR2 is FQNNGV in the germline V gene. After removal of 4 bases from V and 4 bases from J, the junction contained 10 bases not matched to a gene. The CDR3 covers 17 residues. DNA for the CDR3: TGTGCCAGCAGCTCAAAGCAGCTAGCGGGAGCATACAATGAGCAGTTCTTC. The encoded protein is CASSSKQLAGAYNEQFF.

The chain recombines TRBV5-5 with TRBJ2-5; 11 nucleotides match TRBD1. CDR3 length: 19 amino acids. The germline V gene encodes CDR1 SGHKS and CDR2 YYEKEE (reference sequence). V shed 4 bases, J shed 2 bases, and the junction held 16 bases outside the gene matches. DNA of the CDR3: TGTGCCAGCAGCGGGACAGGGGGTGCCCGATACGTTATACAAGAGACCCAGTACTTC. Translation gives CASSGTGGARYVIQETQYF.

The chain has TRBV7-8 and TRBJ2-1; D uncertain. The germline CDR1 and CDR2 sequences are SGHVS and FQNEAQ. CDR3 size: 12 residues. Between the trimmed V and J ends, which lost 7 bases and 7 bases, there was a span of 11 bases. In DNA form, the CDR3 reads TGTGCCAGCACCCTGGTCGGGAATGAGCAGTTCTTC. It yields the protein CASTLVGNEQFF.

This sequence joins TRBV19 and TRBJ1-4; D may be TRBD1 (5 bases). The germline gives CDR1 LNHDA, CDR2 SQIVND (reference sequence). The length of the CDR3 is 13 residues. The ends were cut back, 4 bases at V and 7 bases at J, with 10 bases in the middle. This chain's CDR3 is CASSTRRGEKLFF. The CDR3 bases are TGTGCCAGTAGTACCAGGAGGGGTGAAAAACTGTTTTTT.

CDR3 DNA: TGTGCCATCAGTGAGTCGATGAGGCGGCTTCAAAACATTCAGTACTTC. It encodes CAISESMRRLQNIQYF. This chain joins TRBV10-3 and TRBJ2-4; D gene unclear. Germline CDR1 is ENHRY and CDR2 is SYGVKD. The CDR3 loop spans 16 amino acids. V lost 0 bases, J lost 5 bases, and 14 bases lay in between.

V is TRBV6-5 and J is TRBJ1-6; D gene unclear. The CDR3 is 13 amino acids. Germline CDR1 is MNHEY and CDR2 is SVGAGI. V was pared by 6 bases and J by 2 bases, with 5 bases between. The CDR3 nucleotides are TGTGCCAGCAGCGGGACCTATAATTCACCCCTCCACTTT. This translates into CASSGTYNSPLHF.

V usage is TRBV7-9 and J usage is TRBJ2-3; no firm D call. V lost 2 bases and J 6 bases, leaving 21 bases between the germline ends. Germline V gives CDR1 SEHNR, CDR2 FQNEAQ (reference sequence). The CDR3 length is 17 residues. This CDR3 reads CASSLHPLSLISDTQYF. CDR3 bases: TGTGCCAGCAGCTTACACCCCCTATCCCTCATATCGGATACGCAGTATTTT.

This clone was seen a handful of times. J is TRBJ2-1 and V is TRBV7-8, with 11 bases matching TRBD2. V shed 5 bases, J shed 5 bases, and the junction held 8 bases outside the gene matches. This CDR3 has 16 amino acids. The germline V gene has CDR1 SGHVS and CDR2 FQNEAQ. The CDR3 sequence is CASSTQTSGVNNEQFF. The CDR3 region has the DNA TGTGCCAGCAGCACGCAGACTAGCGGGGTAAACAATGAGCAGTTCTTC.

The J gene is TRBJ1-2, the V gene TRBV5-1; 9 nucleotides agree with TRBD1. V lost 4 bases and J lost 4; bases outside the gene matches: 5. The CDR3 consists of 14 residues. The germline V gene has CDR1 SGHRS and CDR2 YFSETQ. CDR3 DNA: TGCGCCAGCAGCCCGGGACAGGGCTTCTATGGCTACACCTTC. It is translated as CASSPGQGFYGYTF.

The genes are TRBV5-1 and TRBJ1-1; D remains unclear. Germline V CDR1 and CDR2: SGHRS, YFSETQ. The CDR3 totals 13 residues. V gave up 2 bases and J gave up 5 bases, with 10 bases separating them. CDR3 sequence: CASSFAGETEAFF. The CDR3 coding sequence is TGCGCCAGCAGCTTCGCGGGAGAAACTGAAGCTTTCTTT.

Written as DNA, the CDR3 is TGTGCCAGCGCCGATAAGCTAGGCTATGAGCAGTTCTTC. It is translated as CASADKLGYEQFF. The chain employs TRBV28 and TRBJ2-1; D ambiguous. This CDR3 contains 13 residues. The V gene's germline CDR1 is MDHEN and CDR2 SYDVKM. V lost 8 bases, J lost 8 bases, and 16 bases lay in between.

This clone was recorded only once. J is TRBJ2-1 and V is TRBV28; maybe TRBD2 (5 bases). Germline V CDR1 and CDR2: MDHEN, SYDVKM. The length of the CDR3 is 15 residues. The V gene lost 2 bases and the J gene lost 0 bases, with 8 bases spanning the gap. For the CDR3, the DNA is TGTGCCAGCAGTTTAGGAGGTCTCTCCTACAATGAGCAGTTCTTC. It specifies CASSLGGLSYNEQFF. The full variable domain, with the rest looked up from reference TRBV28 and TRBJ2-1, is DVKVTQSSRYLVKRTGEKVFLECVQDMDHENMFWYRQDPGLGLRLIYFSYDVKMKEKGDIPEGYSVSREKKERFSLILESASTNQTSMYLCASSLGGLSYNEQFFGPGTRLTVL.